The 8 T cell receptor beta chains listed next were all sequenced from one sample in a study of vaccination effects on CD4 cells after COVID-19. Here immunoSEQ multiplex PCR was the method, and the copy in TCRdb shows in-frame clones only, minus some. The data contain roughly 42,000 clones, 55% to 75% of them singletons. These TCRs are of unknown antigen specificity. Expansion of antigen-specific CD4+ T cells with viral peptide pools was carried out by the ViraFEST assay before sequencing. Isolation of CD4+ T cells took place after about 10 days of culture. Testing of the vaccine recipients showed negative nucleocapsid antibodies and no prior SARS-CoV-2 infection. Sample: CD4+ T cells from PBMCs cultured with HCoV-OC43 spike peptides, taken before COVID-19 vaccination. Described subset: HCoV-OC43 spike overlapping peptide pool stimulation. Receptor source: a human donor who received a COVID-19 vaccine.

This rearrangement joins TRBV10-2 to TRBJ2-3; a weak D match, TRBD1 (6 bases). Germline V gives CDR1 WSHSY, CDR2 SAAADI. V lost 4 bases and J 0 bases, leaving 11 bases between the germline ends. The CDR3 length is 15 residues. CDR3 amino acids: CASSGTETSTDTQYF. The CDR3 region has the DNA TGCGCCAGCAGTGGGACAGAAACTAGCACAGATACGCAGTATTTT.

The chain has TRBV28 and TRBJ1-3; 8 nucleotides agree with TRBD1. V lost 5 bases and J lost 9; bases outside the gene matches: 3. This CDR3 is built from 12 residues. Germline CDR1 MDHEN, CDR2 SYDVKM. CDR3 DNA sequence: TGTGCCAGCAGTCCACAGGGGGGCACCATATATTTT. It specifies CASSPQGGTIYF.

The chain carries TRBV15 and TRBJ2-5, with D unclear. Trimming removed 1 base at V and 1 base at J, with 4 bases between. The length of the CDR3 is 13 residues. Germline V gene data show CDR1 as LNHNV and CDR2 as YYDKDF (reference sequence). In DNA, the CDR3 is TGTGCCACCAGCAGAGCCCCCCAAGAGACCCAGTACTTC. Translated, it gives CATSRAPQETQYF.

The J gene is TRBJ1-2, the V gene TRBV20-1, with 7 bases identical to TRBD1. This CDR3 region has 11 residues. The germline V gene has CDR1 DFQATT and CDR2 SNEGSKA (reference sequence). J gave up 11 bases and V 5 bases, and 8 bases lay outside the gene matches. The CDR3 DNA sequence: TGCAGTGCTTTTAGACAGGGCCATTACACCTTC. Translation gives CSAFRQGHYTF.

This rearrangement joins TRBV29-1 to TRBJ2-5; 11 nucleotides match TRBD2. The CDR3 runs to 15 residues. The junction had 10 bases not matched to a gene; V was cut back by 3 bases and J by 7 bases. Germline CDR1 reads SQVTM; CDR2 reads ANQGSEA. The CDR3 protein is CSVDFSGRVKGTQYF. CDR3 nucleotides: TGCAGCGTTGACTTTAGCGGGAGGGTCAAGGGGACCCAGTACTTC. Drawing the rest from reference TRBV29-1 and TRBJ2-5, the complete variable domain is SAVISQKPSRDICQRGTSLTIQCQVDSQVTMMFWYRQQPGQSLTLIATANQGSEATYESGFVIDKFPISRPNLTFSTLTVSNMSPEDSSIYLCSVDFSGRVKGTQYFGPGTRLLVL.

In regard to this clone: This CDR3 is also generated by other DNA sequences in the sample. The chain employs TRBV12-3 or TRBV12-4 and TRBJ2-7; D gene ambiguous. V was cut by 4 bases and J by 1 base, with 2 bases left in between. CDR3 length: 11 residues. CDR3 residues: CASSSSYEQYF. CDR3 nucleotides: TGTGCCAGCAGTTCGTCCTACGAGCAGTACTTC.

This sequence joins TRBV28 and TRBJ1-3; D gene uncertain. The V and J ends lost 6 bases and 0 bases respectively, with 9 bases between them. Per the germline V gene, CDR1 is MDHEN and CDR2 is SYDVKM. This CDR3 comprises 14 residues. The CDR3 protein is CASSRRSSGNTIYF. In DNA, the CDR3 is TGTGCCAGCAGCCGCAGGAGCTCTGGAAACACCATATATTTT.

The rearrangement links TRBV6-5 to TRBJ1-5; 7 nucleotides line up with TRBD1. The CDR3 loop spans 12 amino acids. The germline V gene has CDR1 MNHEY and CDR2 SVGAGI. V shed 7 bases, J shed 5 bases, and the junction held 2 bases outside the gene matches. This chain's CDR3 is CASKTGDQPQHF. CDR3 coding DNA: TGTGCCAGCAAAACAGGGGATCAGCCCCAGCATTTT.